A single sample gave rise to the 9 T cell receptor beta chains below, sequenced in a study of T-cell reconstitution after alpha-beta-depleted transplantation in children. For TCRbeta, the library was prepared with unique molecular identifiers. MiXCR was run by TCRdb on the PCR reads, yielding one entry per CDR3 protein. This sample carries around 140,000 distinct CDR3 sequences, roughly 9% of them seen once, and the ten largest clones take 15% to 20%. The sample here was PBMCs, mostly from graft donor cells, taken 180 days after TCRalphabeta/CD19-depleted stem cell transplant. These receptors all stem from a female patient between 2 and 15 years old who had a stem cell transplant for congenital amegakaryocytic thrombocytopenia, so the T cells may come from the graft donor.

This clonotype was observed a few times. The genes are TRBV7-9 and TRBJ2-5; no clear D gene. V was cut by 6 bases and J by 4 bases, with 6 bases left in between. The CDR3 covers 11 residues. Germline values: CDR1 SEHNR, CDR2 FQNEAQ (reference sequence). CDR3 amino acids: CASRDGETQYF. The CDR3 nucleotides read TGTGCCAGCAGGGATGGAGAGACCCAGTACTTC.

This rearrangement joins TRBV23-1 to TRBJ1-5; D remains ambiguous. TRBV23-1 is known as an ORF, though its function is uncertain. The CDR3 is 12 residues long. Trimming pared 3 bases from V and 7 bases from J, leaving 7 bases between. The DNA for the CDR3 is TGCGCCAGCAGTCATCCGGGACAGCCCCAGCATTTT. It codes for CASSHPGQPQHF.

This clonotype has just a few counts. The chain combines TRBV20-1 with TRBJ2-3, with TRBD2 as a possible D gene (5 bases). This CDR3 has 14 residues. Germline CDR1 reads DFQATT; CDR2 reads SNEGSKA (reference sequence). Trimming removed 3 bases at V and 5 bases at J, with 15 bases between. The CDR3 sequence is CSARAPWAGDTQYF. DNA of the CDR3: TGCAGTGCTAGGGCCCCTTGGGCGGGAGATACGCAGTATTTT.

The sample holds many counts of this clonotype. The genes are TRBV7-2 and TRBJ1-6; D is uncertain. The CDR3 runs to 14 residues. Germline lookup yields CDR1 SGHTA and CDR2 FQGNSA. Trimming cost V 1 base and J 4 bases, with 5 bases left between them. CDR3 nucleotide sequence: TGTGCCAGCAGCTTAGATGGGTATAATTCACCCCTCCACTTT. Amino acids: CASSLDGYNSPLHF.

This clonotype showed up just a few times. The chain uses TRBV6-1 and TRBJ2-2, with 11 nucleotides matching TRBD2. V was clipped by 6 bases and J by 4 bases; unmatched bases: 1. In germline, CDR1 is MNHNS, CDR2 SASEGT. This CDR3 spans 14 amino acids. CDR3 in DNA: TGTGCCAGCAGCACTAGCGGGGGCACCGGGGAGCTGTTTTTT. Its translation is CASSTSGGTGELFF.

This clonotype came up a few times. The chain links TRBV19 to TRBJ1-1; D remains ambiguous. Trimming took 5 bases from V and 1 from J, leaving 23 bases between them. In germline, CDR1 is LNHDA, CDR2 SQIVND (reference sequence). The CDR3 sequence is 18 residues long. The DNA for the CDR3 is TGTGCCAGTAGTGCAGCCAGCCATCACCGCCCTTCGAACACTGAAGCTTTCTTT. Its protein product is CASSAASHHRPSNTEAFF.

This clonotype was detected only a few times. J is TRBJ1-6 and V is TRBV20-1; D is unclear. Between the trimmed V and J ends, which lost 0 bases and 9 bases, there was a span of 9 bases. Germline V gene lookup returns CDR1 DFQATT and CDR2 SNEGSKA (reference sequence). This CDR3 has 13 residues. The CDR3 is CSARDPGFSPLHF. In DNA form, the CDR3 reads TGCAGTGCTAGAGATCCTGGGTTTTCACCCCTCCACTTT.

This clonotype showed up just a few times. This chain uses TRBV5-1 with TRBJ1-6, with a possible D match to TRBD1 (5 bases). The germline V and J ends were trimmed by 0 bases and 5 bases, with 15 bases remaining between them. Germline CDR1 is SGHRS and CDR2 is YFSETQ. CDR3 length equals 17 residues. CDR3 sequence reads: CASSLAGGSDDNSPLHF. The DNA of the CDR3 is TGCGCCAGCAGCTTGGCCGGGGGTTCGGACGATAATTCACCCCTCCACTTT.

In this sample, this clonotype turned up many times. The J gene is TRBJ1-3, the V gene TRBV7-3; D gene unclear. Per the germline V gene, CDR1 is SGHTA and CDR2 is FQGTGA. With 4 bases removed from V and 1 base from J, the gap between germline ends came to 5 bases. The CDR3 is made up of 13 amino acids. Written as DNA, the CDR3 is TGTGCCAGCAGCTCAGATTCTGGAAACACCATATATTTT. This translates into CASSSDSGNTIYF.